Listed below are T cell receptor beta chains from one sample, sequenced in a study of HIV-infected patients and healthy controls. TCRdb analysed the 5' RACE reads with MiXCR anew, one entry per CDR3 protein. The sample has 18,000 or so distinct CDR3 sequences, 10% to 15% seen once; the top ten hold 11%. The specimen was blood. Receptor source: an adult in good health. The CDR3 runs from the conserved cysteine through the conserved F or W. D genes are given only for firm matches. The size of a clone is reported for some rows only, either as once, few or many, or as a class for expanded clones.

V gene	clone size	D gene	J gene	CDR3 DNA	CDR3 protein
TRBV7-2	many	TRBD1	TRBJ1-1	TGTGCCAGCAGCGCAGACAGGGTAGGATGGGAAGCTTTCTTT	CASSADRVGWEAFF
TRBV11-2	many	.	TRBJ1-3	TGTGCCAGCGGCCTGGTGGGGACTGGAAACACCATATATTTT	CASGLVGTGNTIYF
TRBV6-2/TRBV6-3	.	.	TRBJ2-3	TGTGCCAGCAGAATCTGGAAAGAGGATACGCAGTATTTT	CASRIWKEDTQYF
TRBV11-2	medium-sized	TRBD2	TRBJ2-3	TGTGCCAGCAGGTTTGCGGGGGGGCAAGGAGATACGCAGTATTTT	CASRFAGGQGDTQYF
TRBV4-2	.	.	TRBJ1-1	TGTGCCAGCAGCCTACCCCACACGGGGAACACTGAAGCTTTCTTT	CASSLPHTGNTEAFF
TRBV5-5	medium-sized	.	TRBJ2-3	TGTGCCAGCAGCTTCTTTTCTAGCACAGATACGCAGTATTTT	CASSFFSSTDTQYF
TRBV6-2/TRBV6-3	.	.	TRBJ2-3	TGTGCCAGCAGTTACTCGCCAGGGGATAGCACAGATACGCAGTATTTT	CASSYSPGDSTDTQYF
TRBV12-3/TRBV12-4	medium-sized	.	TRBJ2-1	TGTGCCAGCAGTTTGGCGACAGGCTACAATGAGCAGTTCTTC	CASSLATGYNEQFF
TRBV19	.	.	TRBJ1-2	TGTGCCAGTAGTACCTGGACCGCTAACTATGGCTACACCTTC	CASSTWTANYGYTF
TRBV20-1	few	.	TRBJ2-3	TGCAGTGCCCAGCCGTCCCTATACGGCACAGATACGCAGTATTTT	CSAQPSLYGTDTQYF
TRBV19	many	.	TRBJ2-1	TGTGCCAGTAGTATAGATCTCCCAGGGGGGGCCCTGGGGCAGTTCTTC	CASSIDLPGGALGQFF
TRBV9	medium-sized	.	TRBJ2-7	TGTGCCAGCAGCGTACATGACCTGTACGAGCAGTACTTC	CASSVHDLYEQYF
TRBV4-3	few	.	TRBJ2-3	TGCGCCAGCACGCAAGGTCGGGGTCGGACAGATACGCAGTATTTT	CASTQGRGRTDTQYF
TRBV4-3	many	TRBD1	TRBJ1-1	TGCGCCAGCAGCCACACCCGTCCGGGGACAGGATCGGCGCCCATGAACACTGAAGCTTTCTTT	CASSHTRPGTGSAPMNTEAFF
TRBV7-7	many	.	TRBJ1-1	TGTGCTAGCAGCCTAACGGCGGACACTGAAGCTTTCTTT	CASSLTADTEAFF
TRBV12-3/TRBV12-4	many	.	TRBJ1-1	TGTGCCAGCAGCCCAGGAGGCAGTCCCACTGAAGCTTTCTTT	CASSPGGSPTEAFF